Given below is one T cell receptor (beta chain) in context. This entry belongs to a study of control samples from healthy donors and cancer patients. Sequencing used immunoSEQ multiplex PCR; TCRdb keeps in-frame clones, though not all of them. The data contain tens of thousands of clones, around 79% of them singletons. V lost 7 bases and J lost 3, with 19 bases in between. The CDR3 spans 16 residues. Per the germline V gene, CDR1 is ENHRY and CDR2 is SYGVKD. The chain employs TRBV10-3 and TRBJ2-1; D remains ambiguous. The sample consisted of PBMCs. This receptor was identified in a man aged 55 to 70 with head and neck cancer. CDR3 bases: TGTGCCATCATGGACCCGGCGGAGTCGAACTACAATGAGCAGTTCTTC. Its protein product is CAIMDPAESNYNEQFF.